This T cell receptor (beta chain) is drawn from a study of cytotoxic CD8 clonotypes in ibrutinib-treated CLL. Whole-study context: Sequencing produced an average of roughly 270,000 productive templates and tens of thousands of productive rearrangements per sample. The study's findings and limits: Clonality showed a rise at ibrutinib response that reversed toward baseline at progression. Pretreatment clonality was elevated relative to age-matched healthy donors and paralleled circulating CD8+ T-cell counts.

Clones were sequenced by immunoSEQ multiplex PCR, and TCRdb holds only the in-frame ones, with some missing. This table holds more than 200,000 clones, 60% to 75% found once. For this clone: The antigen is not known.

This clonotype originated in a human donor with chronic lymphocytic leukemia. The sequences come from PBMCs, collected after 24 months of ibrutinib treatment.

The CDR3 coding sequence is TGTGCCAGTAGTCGCGAGATGAACACTGAAGCTTTCTTT. Encoded protein: CASSREMNTEAFF. The chain has TRBV19 and TRBJ1-1; no definite D call. The V and J ends lost 5 bases and 0 bases respectively, with 7 bases between them. Germline-derived CDR1 and CDR2 are LNHDA and SQIVND (reference sequence). This CDR3 is built from 13 residues.